The following is a TCR beta chain sequence with its context. The antigen remains undetermined. The data were taken from a study of CD8+ T cells in alopecia areata. In each case, RNA was isolated and then reverse transcribed into cDNA as the sequencing template. Clones were sequenced by immunoSEQ multiplex PCR, and TCRdb holds only the in-frame ones, with some missing. Of about 100,000 clones listed, approximately 59% are singletons. General observations from the study: TCR sharing was clearer in mice than between patients, perhaps partly owing to patient HLA diversity.

The CDR3 is made up of 13 amino acids. Germline assignment: CDR1 SGDLS and CDR2 YYNGEE. V gave up 3 bases and J gave up 10 bases, with 16 bases separating them. The TCR originated in a human donor in good health. The chain has TRBV9 and TRBJ1-1; tentatively, D is TRBD1 (5 bases). Sample: CD8+ T cells sorted from blood. CDR3 bases: TGTGCCAGCAGCGGAGGCGACAGTTCAGGAGCTTTCTTT. Translated: CASSGGDSSGAFF.